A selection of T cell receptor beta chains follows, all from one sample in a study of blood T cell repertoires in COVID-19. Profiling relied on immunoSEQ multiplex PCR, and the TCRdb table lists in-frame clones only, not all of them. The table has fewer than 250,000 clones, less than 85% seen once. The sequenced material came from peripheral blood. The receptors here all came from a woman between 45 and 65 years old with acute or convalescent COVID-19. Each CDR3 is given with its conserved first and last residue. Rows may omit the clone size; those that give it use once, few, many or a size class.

CDR3: CASSLFPGQEAFF; J: TRBJ1-1; size: -; V: TRBV9
CDR3: CASSPVEETLANTIYF; J: TRBJ1-3; size: -; V: TRBV5-1
CDR3: CATGTGPLPQHF; J: TRBJ1-5; size: -; V: TRBV24-1
CDR3: CASSQVVVGSGRRSTDTQYF; J: TRBJ2-3; size: -; V: TRBV23-1
CDR3: CASSPGQGTYEQYF; J: TRBJ2-7; size: -; V: TRBV7-9
CDR3: CASSQGLGGNSPLHF; J: TRBJ1-6; size: -; V: TRBV4-3
CDR3: CASSLVGGGNTEAFF; J: TRBJ1-1; size: -; V: TRBV7-2
CDR3: CASSPPTAYSGANVLTF; J: TRBJ2-6; size: -; V: TRBV18
CDR3: CASSPRGREGKLFF; J: TRBJ1-4; size: once; V: TRBV18
CDR3: CASSYVPGGTGELFF; J: TRBJ2-2; size: -; V: TRBV6-2/TRBV6-3
CDR3: CASSFSGYNSPLHF; J: TRBJ1-6; size: -; V: TRBV5-5
CDR3: CATSDSRDRAHEQYF; J: TRBJ2-7; size: once; V: TRBV24-1
CDR3: CASSYGQINGYTF; J: TRBJ1-2; size: -; V: TRBV5-4
CDR3: CASSYYFQGTQYF; J: TRBJ2-3; size: -; V: TRBV6-2/TRBV6-3
CDR3: CASSPSGTVTDTQYF; J: TRBJ2-3; size: -; V: TRBV18
CDR3: CASSYPRTIGGNEQFF; J: TRBJ2-1; size: -; V: TRBV6-2/TRBV6-3
CDR3: CASSFSGGKFFF; J: TRBJ1-1; size: -; V: TRBV5-5
CDR3: CASSARGSSPLHF; J: TRBJ1-6; size: -; V: TRBV28
CDR3: CASSQDLGNTEAFF; J: TRBJ1-1; size: -; V: TRBV4-1
CDR3: CASSEVAHYEQYF; J: TRBJ2-7; size: -; V: TRBV25-1
CDR3: CASSFSRAASSPLHF; J: TRBJ1-6; size: -; V: TRBV5-5
CDR3: CASSESRGRQPQHF; J: TRBJ1-5; size: -; V: TRBV6-1
CDR3: CASEGTGRTGANVLTF; J: TRBJ2-6; size: -; V: TRBV9
CDR3: CASSQTGGSETQYF; J: TRBJ2-5; size: -; V: TRBV19
CDR3: CASRSGTSMGGGYGYTF; J: TRBJ1-2; size: -; V: TRBV18
CDR3: CASSSIQGPSWGQPQHF; J: TRBJ1-5; size: -; V: TRBV5-6
CDR3: CASSDGVGNQPQHF; J: TRBJ1-5; size: few; V: TRBV19
CDR3: CTSSLGREGTGELFF; J: TRBJ2-2; size: -; V: TRBV7-7
CDR3: CASSRERGRGQPQHF; J: TRBJ1-5; size: -; V: TRBV19
CDR3: CASSVGSGGNTGELFF; J: TRBJ2-2; size: -; V: TRBV5-1
CDR3: CASSSRGAGYGYTF; J: TRBJ1-2; size: -; V: TRBV28
CDR3: CASSSDWREWDEQFF; J: TRBJ2-1; size: -; V: TRBV7-9
CDR3: CASSIRPGQDYGYTF; J: TRBJ1-2; size: -; V: TRBV7-2
CDR3: CASTKGDRGSYGYTF; J: TRBJ1-2; size: -; V: TRBV25-1
CDR3: CATSRGQDGSYEQYF; J: TRBJ2-7; size: once; V: TRBV15
CDR3: CASRGDRGNQPQHF; J: TRBJ1-5; size: -; V: TRBV9
CDR3: CASSYPGDREQYF; J: TRBJ2-7; size: -; V: TRBV6-2/TRBV6-3
CDR3: CASSGRTGNTGELFF; J: TRBJ2-2; size: -; V: TRBV11-3
CDR3: CASSLRESTDTQYF; J: TRBJ2-3; size: -; V: TRBV18
CDR3: CASSFGTAPYEQYF; J: TRBJ2-7; size: few; V: TRBV11-2
CDR3: CAWSARGRSNQPQHF; J: TRBJ1-5; size: few; V: TRBV30
CDR3: CATSRGDYQETQYF; J: TRBJ2-5; size: -; V: TRBV15
CDR3: CASSLSWNPIAADYNEQFF; J: TRBJ2-1; size: -; V: TRBV4-3
CDR3: CASSQWETSLSGNTIYF; J: TRBJ1-3; size: -; V: TRBV3-1/TRBV3-2
CDR3: CASSSFGQGRTEAFF; J: TRBJ1-1; size: few; V: TRBV28
CDR3: CASSYRTGNNYGYTF; J: TRBJ1-2; size: -; V: TRBV6-5
CDR3: CASSLIDNNSPLHF; J: TRBJ1-6; size: -; V: TRBV5-1
CDR3: CASSLAGVVNQPQHF; J: TRBJ1-5; size: -; V: TRBV7-8
CDR3: CASSDFRPDYSNQPQHF; J: TRBJ1-5; size: once; V: TRBV2
CDR3: CASSFDADTEAFF; J: TRBJ1-1; size: -; V: TRBV5-4
CDR3: CASSPHDKPDGYTF; J: TRBJ1-2; size: few; V: TRBV28
CDR3: CASSLLFDGRPSGANVLTF; J: TRBJ2-6; size: -; V: TRBV7-2
CDR3: CASTLTKGQGGYGNQPQHF; J: TRBJ1-5; size: -; V: TRBV5-8
CDR3: CASSLVGGTGSYEQYF; J: TRBJ2-7; size: -; V: TRBV7-2
CDR3: CSVEETSGSFTGELFF; J: TRBJ2-2; size: -; V: TRBV29-1
CDR3: CATGGPTEAFF; J: TRBJ1-1; size: -; V: TRBV2
CDR3: CSAGTGVAFF; J: TRBJ1-1; size: -; V: TRBV20-1
CDR3: CATSRDLLVNTDTQYF; J: TRBJ2-3; size: -; V: TRBV15